This TCR beta chain originates from a study of blood T cell repertoires in COVID-19. Repertoires were generated with immunoSEQ multiplex PCR, while TCRdb's copy carries only in-frame clones and drops some. Counted here are 120,000 to 150,000 clones, approximately 80% occurring once; the ten biggest clones make up 10% to 15%. Germline lookup yields CDR1 SQVTM and CDR2 ANQGSEA. Unmatched junction bases numbered 12, after V lost 7 bases and J lost 5 bases. The CDR3 is made up of 14 amino acids. The sequenced sample consisted of peripheral blood. The rearrangement links TRBV29-1 to TRBJ2-7; 9 positions match TRBD2. This sequence originates from a man in his 60s with active or convalescent COVID-19. In nucleotides, the CDR3 is TGCAGCGCCCGCAGCGGCGGGAGGGAACACGAGCAGTACTTC. Translated, it gives CSARSGGREHEQYF.